These T cell receptor beta chains were read from a single sample in a study of blood T cell repertoires in COVID-19. Using immunoSEQ multiplex PCR, the repertoire was profiled, and TCRdb retains in-frame clones only, with some absent. The sample has almost 100,000 clones, approximately 86% seen once. Sequenced input: peripheral blood. These receptors all come from a man aged 50 or older with acute or convalescent COVID-19. CDR3s include the opening cysteine and the closing phenylalanine or tryptophan. Each record gives: J gene, D gene, V gene, clone size, CDR3 protein, CDR3 DNA. The D gene is left open where the match is weak. Expanded clones are given a class, and other clones once, few, many or no size at all.

>TRBJ2-3|TRBD1|TRBV27|-
CASSKWTGGADTQYF
TGTGCCAGCAGTAAGTGGACAGGGGGCGCCGATACGCAGTATTTT
>TRBJ1-4|TRBD1|TRBV6-6|-
CASISSGGNEKLFF
TGTGCCAGCATCTCGTCAGGGGGAAATGAAAAACTGTTTTTT
>TRBJ2-1|-|TRBV20-1|-
CSPTLDEQFF
TGCAGCCCTACGTTGGATGAGCAGTTCTTC
>TRBJ1-2|-|TRBV19|-
CASSPSGGYGYTF
TGTGCCAGTAGTCCCAGCGGGGGGTATGGCTACACCTTC
>TRBJ2-3|TRBD1|TRBV24-1|-
CATSHRDRAKDTQYF
TGTGCCACCAGTCACCGGGACAGGGCGAAAGATACGCAGTATTTT
>TRBJ2-7|-|TRBV28|-
CASSPGTSSSYEQYF
TGTGCCAGCAGCCCTGGGACAAGCAGCTCCTACGAGCAGTACTTC
>TRBJ1-1|TRBD1|TRBV7-9|-
CAISHTGVVNTEAFF
TGTGCCATCTCACACACAGGGGTCGTGAACACTGAAGCTTTCTTT
>TRBJ2-7|TRBD1|TRBV11-2|-
CASSLRTGGGYEQYF
TGTGCCAGCAGCTTAAGGACAGGGGGCGGCTACGAGCAGTACTTC
>TRBJ2-2|TRBD2|TRBV7-2|-
CASSSSLAGTGELFF
TGTGCCAGCAGCTCTTCACTAGCGGGCACCGGGGAGCTGTTTTTT
>TRBJ2-2|TRBD2|TRBV24-1|-
CATKGLAVRTGELFF
TGTGCCACCAAGGGACTAGCGGTGCGAACCGGGGAGCTGTTTTTT
>TRBJ2-2|-|TRBV10-1|-
CASSEAGSGELFF
TGCGCCAGCAGTGAAGCAGGATCCGGGGAGCTGTTTTTT
>TRBJ2-2|TRBD2|TRBV2|-
CVTRREYNTGELFF
TGTGTAACGAGGCGGGAGTACAACACCGGGGAGCTGTTTTTT
>TRBJ2-7|TRBD2|TRBV4-1|-
CASSQHIAGRSYEQYF
TGCGCCAGCAGCCAACATATAGCGGGACGCTCCTACGAGCAGTACTTC
>TRBJ2-1|TRBD1|TRBV24-1|-
CATSDSGTGSRGEQFF
TGTGCCACCAGTGATTCCGGGACAGGGAGTAGGGGTGAGCAGTTCTTC
>TRBJ2-6|TRBD1|TRBV6-5|-
CASIDRAGANVLTF
TGTGCCAGCATCGACAGGGCTGGGGCCAACGTCCTGACTTTC
>TRBJ2-1|-|TRBV14|-
CASSQAILRGQFF
TGTGCCAGCAGCCAGGCCATCTTAAGAGGGCAGTTCTTC
>TRBJ2-7|TRBD2|TRBV7-9|once
CASSAWTSGSRGQYF
TGTGCCAGCAGCGCCTGGACTAGCGGGTCGAGAGGGCAGTACTTC
>TRBJ2-1|TRBD2|TRBV11-2|once
CASSSSPGLAGLRGNEQFF
TGTGCCAGCAGCTCTAGTCCGGGACTAGCGGGACTCCGGGGCAATGAGCAGTTCTTC
>TRBJ2-1|TRBD2|TRBV2|-
CATKGLAGGNEQFF
TGTGCCACCAAGGGACTAGCGGGGGGCAATGAGCAGTTCTTC
>TRBJ1-1|TRBD1|TRBV30|-
CAWRAGTGNTEAFF
TGTGCCTGGAGGGCCGGGACAGGGAACACTGAAGCTTTCTTT
>TRBJ1-4|TRBD1|TRBV5-5|once
CASRLSGTVNEKLFF
TGTGCCAGCAGACTCTCCGGGACAGTGAATGAAAAACTGTTTTTT
>TRBJ2-1|-|TRBV7-2|-
CASSLGQYNEQFF
TGTGCCAGCAGCTTAGGGCAGTACAATGAGCAGTTCTTC
>TRBJ2-3|TRBD2|TRBV27|-
CASSLSGSGRDTQYF
TGTGCCAGCAGTCTTAGCGGGAGTGGGAGGGATACGCAGTATTTT
>TRBJ1-1|-|TRBV29-1|-
CSADRSNTEAFF
TGCAGCGCCGACAGGTCGAACACTGAAGCTTTCTTT
>TRBJ2-7|-|TRBV9|-
CASSVSLSSSYEQYF
TGTGCCAGCAGCGTAAGCTTATCGAGCTCCTACGAGCAGTACTTC
>TRBJ1-1|-|TRBV28|-
CASSLLPVNTEAFF
TGTGCCAGCAGTTTATTGCCGGTGAACACTGAAGCTTTCTTT
>TRBJ2-1|-|TRBV6-6|once
CASTLPGPSYNEQFF
TGTGCCAGCACTCTTCCAGGGCCCTCCTACAATGAGCAGTTCTTC
>TRBJ1-4|-|TRBV6-2/TRBV6-3|-
CASSYTTNEKLFF
TGTGCCAGCAGTTATACAACTAATGAAAAACTGTTTTTT
>TRBJ2-5|-|TRBV10-1|once
CASSDSIPTGETQYF
TGCGCCAGCAGTGATTCGATCCCCACCGGGGAGACCCAGTACTTC
>TRBJ1-6|-|TRBV7-9|-
CASSLFSDSPLHF
TGTGCCAGCAGCTTATTTTCGGATTCACCCCTCCACTTT
>TRBJ2-3|-|TRBV7-3|-
CASSLRRGEGPYYTDTQYF
TGTGCCAGCAGCTTAAGAAGGGGGGAGGGCCCCTACTACACAGATACGCAGTATTTT